Presented here are 5 T cell receptor beta chains from one specimen sequenced in a study of cytomegalovirus exposure and HLA in healthy donors. Sequenced by immunoSEQ multiplex PCR; TCRdb stores in-frame clones only, minus some. Altogether approximately 200,000 clones are present, about nine tenths being singletons, with the ten largest covering 0.8% to 1.2%. Source material: PBMCs. Receptors originate from a woman under 30 in good health and CMV-seronegative.

J is TRBJ1-5 and V is TRBV27; tentatively, D is TRBD1 (5 bases). Between the trimmed V and J ends, which lost 0 bases and 0 bases, there was a span of 21 bases. Looked up from germline, CDR1 is MNHEY and CDR2 is SMNVEV (reference sequence). The CDR3 extends over 20 amino acids. The CDR3 protein is CASSLSHRGGILYSNQPQHF. In DNA, the CDR3 is TGTGCCAGCAGTTTATCGCATAGGGGAGGCATTCTCTATAGCAATCAGCCCCAGCATTTT.

The chain carries TRBV4-1 and TRBJ1-4; possible D gene TRBD1, 6 bases. The CDR3 has 15 residues. The V gene's germline CDR1 is MGHRA and CDR2 YSYEKL. V was shortened by 1 base and J by 11 bases, with 17 bases between the two germline ends. The DNA of the CDR3 is TGCGCCAGCAGCCAAGGGAGCGGGGTAGGGGGGAAACTGTTTTTT. Translation: CASSQGSGVGGKLFF.

This sequence joins TRBV7-9 and TRBJ1-1; D remains ambiguous. The germline gives CDR1 SEHNR, CDR2 FQNEAQ (reference sequence). V was cut by 5 bases and J by 4 bases, with 8 bases left in between. The CDR3 spans 12 residues. Here the CDR3 DNA reads TGTGCCAGCAGCCTACCGAGCACTGAAGCTTTCTTT. Its translation: CASSLPSTEAFF.

Comment on this clone: The junction departs from the called germline gene at one end, perhaps through a read error. The chain carries TRBV5-1 and TRBJ2-1; 9 bases agree with TRBD2. CDR1 is SGHRS, CDR2 YFSETQ, per germline. The CDR3 has 16 residues. Written as DNA, the CDR3 is TGCGCCAGCAGATTGGGAGCGGGAGGCGCCTACAATGAGCAGTTCTTC. Its translation: CASRLGAGGAYNEQFF.

The rearrangement joins TRBV30 to TRBJ2-1; 7 nucleotides align to TRBD1. CDR3 length equals 15 residues. Germline CDR1 reads GTSNPN; CDR2 reads SVGIG (reference sequence). V gave up 2 bases and J gave up 4 bases; unmatched junction bases: 8. The CDR3 here is CAWSPTGTAYNEQFF. The CDR3 DNA sequence: TGTGCCTGGAGTCCGACCGGGACAGCTTACAATGAGCAGTTCTTC.